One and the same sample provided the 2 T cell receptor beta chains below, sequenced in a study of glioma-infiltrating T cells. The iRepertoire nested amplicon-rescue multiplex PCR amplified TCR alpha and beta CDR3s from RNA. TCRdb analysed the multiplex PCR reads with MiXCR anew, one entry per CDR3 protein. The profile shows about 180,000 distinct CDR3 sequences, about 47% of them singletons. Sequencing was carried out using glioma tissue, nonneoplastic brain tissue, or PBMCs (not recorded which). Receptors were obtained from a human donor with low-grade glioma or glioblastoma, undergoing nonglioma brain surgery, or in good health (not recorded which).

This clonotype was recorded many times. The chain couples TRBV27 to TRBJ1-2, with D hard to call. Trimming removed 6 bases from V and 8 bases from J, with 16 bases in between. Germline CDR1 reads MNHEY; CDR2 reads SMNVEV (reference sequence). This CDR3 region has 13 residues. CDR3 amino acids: CASSYRPSGGYTF. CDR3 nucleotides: TGTGCCAGCAGCTACCGCCCCTCAGGAGGCTACACCTTC.

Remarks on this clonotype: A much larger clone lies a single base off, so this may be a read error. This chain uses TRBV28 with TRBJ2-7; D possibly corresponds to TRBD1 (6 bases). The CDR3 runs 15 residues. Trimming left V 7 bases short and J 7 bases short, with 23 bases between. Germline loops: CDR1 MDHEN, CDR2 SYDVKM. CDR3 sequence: CASTEPRDKVLEQYF. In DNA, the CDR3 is TGTGCCAGCACCGAACCCCGGGACAAAGTTTTGGAGCAGTACTTC. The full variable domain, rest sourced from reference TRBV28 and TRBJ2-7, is DVKVTQSSRYLVKRTGEKVFLECVQDMDHENMFWYRQDPGLGLRLIYFSYDVKMKEKGDIPEGYSVSREKKERFSLILESASTNQTSMYLCASTEPRDKVLEQYFGPGTRLTVT.